The 5 T cell receptor beta chains listed next were all sequenced from one sample in a study of blood T cell repertoires in COVID-19. The data were produced by immunoSEQ multiplex PCR, yet TCRdb's version contains in-frame clones alone and is incomplete. This sample carries just under 45,000 clones, 75% to 90% of them seen once, and the ten largest clones take about 1.2%. Specimen: peripheral blood. The receptor source for this set is a woman aged 35 to 49 with acute or convalescent COVID-19.

The gene calls are TRBV5-1 and TRBJ1-1; 11 bases are a match to TRBD1. Germline values: CDR1 SGHRS, CDR2 YFSETQ. The V gene end was trimmed by 2 bases and the J gene end by 12 bases; junction bases not matched to a gene: 6. CDR3 length: 13 amino acids. Here the CDR3 reads CASSFNGQGATFF. DNA for the CDR3: TGCGCCAGCAGCTTTAACGGACAGGGGGCCACTTTCTTT.

In its sample, this clone was seen once. The chain joins TRBV6-6 to TRBJ2-7; D is possibly TRBD1 (6 bases). Germline CDR1 and CDR2: MNHNY and SVGAGI (reference sequence). The CDR3 loop spans 15 amino acids. The germline V and J ends were trimmed by 0 bases and 1 base, with 10 bases remaining between them. Here the CDR3 DNA reads TGTGCCAGCAGTTACTCGCCAGGGGAATCCTACGAGCAGTACTTC. It is translated as CASSYSPGESYEQYF.

The rearrangement joins TRBV28 to TRBJ1-4; no definite D call. This CDR3 has 15 residues. Trimming pared 2 bases from V and 0 bases from J, leaving 7 bases between. Germline assignment: CDR1 MDHEN and CDR2 SYDVKM. Written as DNA, the CDR3 is TGTGCCAGCAGTTTAGACTCCTCAACTAATGAAAAACTGTTTTTT. Amino acid sequence: CASSLDSSTNEKLFF.

This clone was found once. The chain employs TRBV27 and TRBJ1-1; D uncertain. This CDR3 spans 14 amino acids. Between the trimmed V and J ends, which lost 3 bases and 2 bases, there was a span of 10 bases. Per germline, CDR1 MNHEY and CDR2 SMNVEV (reference sequence). In DNA, the CDR3 is TGTGCCAGCAGTTTTTCCCAAGCTAACACTGAAGCTTTCTTT. As protein: CASSFSQANTEAFF.

The chain is built from TRBV6-2 or TRBV6-3 and TRBJ2-7; 9 nucleotides line up with TRBD1. The CDR3 extends over 15 amino acids. Germline V CDR1 and CDR2: MNHEY, SVGEGT. V shed 2 bases, J shed 9 bases, and the junction held 11 bases outside the gene matches. The CDR3: CASSYPGQGVQWQYF. DNA for the CDR3: TGTGCCAGCAGTTACCCGGGACAGGGCGTACAGTGGCAGTACTTC.